This TCR beta chain was recovered during a study of cytomegalovirus exposure and HLA in healthy donors. The CDR3 is 14 residues long. Germline CDR1 is LGHNA and CDR2 is YSLEER. The V segment lost 5 bases and the J segment 7 bases; nucleotides outside the gene matches: 7. At collection, donors were nominally healthy, but unrecorded immune exposures were probable. Whole-study findings and limits: Another analysis was done later, and it associated over 15,000 TCR beta sequences with HLA alleles at 0.05 false discovery rate. Available immune exposure information was restricted to CMV serostatus only.

This clone was seen just once. What it binds is not known. Researchers ran the PCR with 60 Vbeta and 13 Jbeta primers. TCRdb's copy holds only in-frame clones and misses some; the assay was immunoSEQ multiplex PCR. Here the sample spans some 110,000 clones, 60% to 80% being singletons. The material sequenced was PBMCs. The TCR was taken from a woman aged 40 to 50 in good health and CMV-seropositive. The V and J genes are TRBV4-3 and TRBJ1-2, with 10 bases that match TRBD1. This chain's CDR3 is CASSADRGSFGYTF. CDR3 nucleotide sequence: TGCGCCAGCAGCGCGGACAGGGGGAGCTTTGGCTACACCTTC.